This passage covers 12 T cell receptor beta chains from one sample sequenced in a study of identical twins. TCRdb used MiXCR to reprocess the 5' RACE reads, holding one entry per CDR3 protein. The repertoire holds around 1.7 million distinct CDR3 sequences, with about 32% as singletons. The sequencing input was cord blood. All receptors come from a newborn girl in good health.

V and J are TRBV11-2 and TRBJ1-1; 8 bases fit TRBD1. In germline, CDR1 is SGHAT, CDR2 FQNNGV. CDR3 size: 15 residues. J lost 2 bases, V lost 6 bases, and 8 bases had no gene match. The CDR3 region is CASRFGTGVNTEAFF. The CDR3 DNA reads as TGTGCCAGCAGATTCGGGACAGGCGTCAACACTGAAGCTTTCTTT.

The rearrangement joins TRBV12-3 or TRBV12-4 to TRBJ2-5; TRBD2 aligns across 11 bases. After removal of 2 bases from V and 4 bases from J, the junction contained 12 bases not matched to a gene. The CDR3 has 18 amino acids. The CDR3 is CASSLYVIRLAGLETQYF. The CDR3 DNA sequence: TGTGCCAGCAGTTTATATGTAATTCGACTAGCGGGGTTAGAGACCCAGTACTTC.

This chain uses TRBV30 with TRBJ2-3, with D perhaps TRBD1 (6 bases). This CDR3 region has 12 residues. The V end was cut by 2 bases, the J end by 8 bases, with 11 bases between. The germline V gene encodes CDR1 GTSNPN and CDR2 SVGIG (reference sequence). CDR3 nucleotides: TGTGCCTGGAGTCGGGACACGGTTACGCAGTATTTT. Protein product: CAWSRDTVTQYF.

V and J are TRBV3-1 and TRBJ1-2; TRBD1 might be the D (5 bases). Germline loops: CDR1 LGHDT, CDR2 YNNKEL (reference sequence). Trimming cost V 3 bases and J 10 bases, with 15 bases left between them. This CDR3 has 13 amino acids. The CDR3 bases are TGTGCCAGCAGCCAGTCGGAGCCGGGACTCTACACCTTC. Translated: CASSQSEPGLYTF.

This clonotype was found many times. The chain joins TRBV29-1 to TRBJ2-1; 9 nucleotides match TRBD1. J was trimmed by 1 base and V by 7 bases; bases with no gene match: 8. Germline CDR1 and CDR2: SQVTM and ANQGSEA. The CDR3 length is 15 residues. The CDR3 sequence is CSAWEGQGSYNEQFF. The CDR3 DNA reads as TGCAGCGCTTGGGAGGGACAGGGTTCCTACAATGAGCAGTTCTTC.

This CDR3 is CSARDQGRVDYGYTF. In nucleotides, the CDR3 is TGCAGTGCTAGAGATCAGGGGCGGGTGGACTATGGCTACACCTTC. The chain links TRBV20-1 to TRBJ1-2; maybe TRBD1 (6 bases). This CDR3 contains 15 residues. Germline-derived CDR1 and CDR2 are DFQATT and SNEGSKA (reference sequence). The V and J ends lost 0 bases and 3 bases respectively, with 14 bases between them.

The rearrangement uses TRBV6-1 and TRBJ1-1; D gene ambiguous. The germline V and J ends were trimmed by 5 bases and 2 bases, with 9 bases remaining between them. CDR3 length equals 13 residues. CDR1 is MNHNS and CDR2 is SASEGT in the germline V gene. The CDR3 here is CASSMTLNTEAFF. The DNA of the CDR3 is TGTGCCAGCAGTATGACGCTTAACACTGAAGCTTTCTTT.

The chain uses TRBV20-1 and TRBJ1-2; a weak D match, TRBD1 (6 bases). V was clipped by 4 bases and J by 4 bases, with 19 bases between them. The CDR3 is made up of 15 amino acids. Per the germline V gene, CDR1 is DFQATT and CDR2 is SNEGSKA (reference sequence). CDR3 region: CSANLQGYSTYGYTF. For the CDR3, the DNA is TGCAGTGCTAACTTACAGGGATACTCAACCTATGGCTACACCTTC.

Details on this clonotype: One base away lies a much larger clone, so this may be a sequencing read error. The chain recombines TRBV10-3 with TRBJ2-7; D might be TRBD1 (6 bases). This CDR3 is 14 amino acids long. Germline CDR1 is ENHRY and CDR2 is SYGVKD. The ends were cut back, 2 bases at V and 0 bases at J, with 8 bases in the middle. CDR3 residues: CAISEGTISYEQYF. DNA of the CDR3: TGTGCCATCAGTGAGGGGACAATCTCCTACGAGCAGTACTTC.

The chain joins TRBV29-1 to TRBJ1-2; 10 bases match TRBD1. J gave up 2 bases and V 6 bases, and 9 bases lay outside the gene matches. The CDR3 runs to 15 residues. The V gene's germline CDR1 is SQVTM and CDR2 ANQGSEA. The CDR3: CSVRQGASLNYGYTF. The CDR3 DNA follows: TGCAGCGTCAGACAGGGGGCTTCCCTAAACTATGGCTACACCTTC.

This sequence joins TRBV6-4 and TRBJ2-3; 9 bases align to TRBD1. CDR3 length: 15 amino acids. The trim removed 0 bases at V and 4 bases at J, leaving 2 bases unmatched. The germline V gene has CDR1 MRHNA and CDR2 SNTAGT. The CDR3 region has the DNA TGTGCCAGCAGTGACTCGAGACAGGGGGCAGATACGCAGTATTTT. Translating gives CASSDSRQGADTQYF.

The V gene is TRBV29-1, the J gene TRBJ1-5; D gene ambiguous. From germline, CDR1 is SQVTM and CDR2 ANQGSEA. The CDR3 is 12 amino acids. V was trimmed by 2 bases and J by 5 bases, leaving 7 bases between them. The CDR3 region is CSVESTDQPQHF. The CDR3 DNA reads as TGCAGCGTTGAAAGCACCGATCAGCCCCAGCATTTT.